These 16 T cell receptor beta chains share one sample of origin, sequenced in a study of shared clonotypes between healthy human individuals. Data came from immunoSEQ multiplex PCR; TCRdb stores just in-frame clones and leaves some out. The table shows about 680,000 clones, with around 90% occurring only once. The naive CD8 fraction comprised CD45RO-negative cells positively selected for CCR7 and excluded terminally differentiated effector memory CD45RA+ cells. The source material was naive CD8+ T cells sorted from blood. These receptors were obtained from a man younger than 45 in good health.

This chain connects TRBV28 to TRBJ2-7; the D is unclear. CDR1 and CDR2 (germline): MDHEN, SYDVKM. Deletions cut 5 bases from V and 2 bases from J, with 19 bases between. CDR3 length: 16 amino acids. CDR3 DNA sequence: TGTGCCAGCAGTCCTCGGGTCCTCTTCTACCCCTACGAGCAGTACTTC. Its protein product is CASSPRVLFYPYEQYF.

This CDR3 reads CAISQAGGPSGELFF. As DNA, the CDR3 is TGTGCCATCAGTCAAGCGGGAGGGCCTTCCGGGGAGCTGTTTTTT. V is TRBV10-3 and J is TRBJ2-2; 10 positions match TRBD2. The germline gives CDR1 ENHRY, CDR2 SYGVKD. With 5 bases clipped from V and 6 bases from J, the junction kept 6 bases outside the gene matches. The CDR3 runs 15 residues.

Only one count was recorded for this clone. The rearrangement links TRBV4-3 to TRBJ2-1; 9 bases line up with TRBD2. V gave up 0 bases and J gave up 7 bases; unmatched junction bases: 13. The CDR3 extends over 18 amino acids. Per the germline V gene, CDR1 is LGHNA and CDR2 is YSLEER. CDR3 coding DNA: TGCGCCAGCAGCCAAGATCTAATTTCCTCGGGACTAGCAAATGAGCAGTTCTTC. This sequence encodes CASSQDLISSGLANEQFF.

This clone was recorded only once. This chain joins TRBV9 and TRBJ2-3; D is possibly TRBD2 (6 bases). Looked up from germline, CDR1 is SGDLS and CDR2 is YYNGEE. The V end lost 0 bases, the J end lost 4 bases, and 18 bases lay between the germline ends. CDR3 length: 17 residues. The CDR3 DNA reads TGTGCCAGCAGCGTAGGATCTTACCGGGACTCACCAGATACGCAGTATTTT. Protein: CASSVGSYRDSPDTQYF. The full variable domain, with the rest looked up from reference TRBV9 and TRBJ2-3, is DSGVTQTPKHLITATGQRVTLRCSPRSGDLSVYWYQQSLDQGLQFLIQYYNGEERAKGNILERFSAQQFPDLHSELNLSSLELGDSALYFCASSVGSYRDSPDTQYFGPGTRLTVL.

The chain carries TRBV7-9 and TRBJ2-5; D is tentatively TRBD1 or TRBD2 (6 bases each). The CDR3 contains 18 residues. CDR1 and CDR2 from the germline V gene are SEHNR and FQNEAQ (reference sequence). The ends were cut back, 1 base at V and 2 bases at J, with 20 bases in the middle. Written as DNA, the CDR3 is TGTGCCAGCAGCTTAGGGGGACAATCCGGACTAACGCAAGAGACCCAGTACTTC. Translation: CASSLGGQSGLTQETQYF. The full variable domain, with the rest looked up from reference TRBV7-9 and TRBJ2-5, is DTGVSQNPRHKITKRGQNVTFRCDPISEHNRLYWYRQTLGQGPEFLTYFQNEAQLEKSRLLSDRFSAERPKGSFSTLEIQRTEQGDSAMYLCASSLGGQSGLTQETQYFGPGTRLLVL.

V gene TRBV15 combines with J gene TRBJ2-3; 11 nucleotides align to TRBD1. Germline CDR1 LNHNV, CDR2 YYDKDF (reference sequence). The CDR3 extends over 16 amino acids. Trimming cost V 1 base and J 4 bases; bases outside gene matches: 4. The CDR3 sequence is CATSRGGQGVSDTQYF. DNA of the CDR3: TGTGCCACCAGCAGAGGGGGACAGGGGGTATCAGATACGCAGTATTTT.

This chain uses TRBV9 with TRBJ2-3; D is uncertain. Germline lookup yields CDR1 SGDLS and CDR2 YYNGEE. The CDR3 consists of 11 residues. The V gene lost 0 bases and the J gene lost 8 bases, with 4 bases spanning the gap. The CDR3 protein is CASSVGGTQYF. The CDR3 bases are TGTGCCAGCAGCGTAGGAGGTACGCAGTATTTT.

There are a few counts of this clone. The chain is built from TRBV18 and TRBJ2-7; D tentatively reads TRBD1 or TRBD2 (5 bases each). The ends were cut back, 5 bases at V and 3 bases at J, with 11 bases in the middle. CDR3 length: 13 residues. CDR1 KGHSH and CDR2 LQKENI come from the germline V gene. The CDR3 coding sequence is TGTGCCAGCTCAGGGACGGGGAACTACGAGCAGTACTTC. This gives the protein CASSGTGNYEQYF.

In the case of this clone: Other DNA sequences from this sample encode an identical CDR3 as well. CDR3 amino acids: CASSQGPLSYEQYF. The CDR3 nucleotides are TGCGCCAGCAGCCAAGGCCCGTTATCCTACGAGCAGTACTTC. The rearrangement uses TRBV4-1 and TRBJ2-7; D ambiguous. The CDR3 contains 14 residues. The V gene's germline CDR1 is MGHRA and CDR2 YSYEKL. The V gene lost 1 base and the J gene lost 1 base, with 8 bases spanning the gap.

The chain links TRBV19 to TRBJ2-1; perhaps TRBD1 as D (5 bases). Trimming cost V 6 bases and J 6 bases, with 15 bases left between them. The CDR3 has 14 residues. Germline lookup yields CDR1 LNHDA and CDR2 SQIVND (reference sequence). The CDR3 nucleotides are TGTGCCAGTAGAGACAGACCCCTCCCCAATGAGCAGTTCTTC. Its protein is CASRDRPLPNEQFF.

This chain connects TRBV7-8 to TRBJ1-5; no reliable D call. CDR3 length: 15 residues. V was clipped by 1 base and J by 3 bases, with 10 bases between them. Germline CDR1 is SGHVS and CDR2 is FQNEAQ. CDR3 in DNA: TGTGCCAGCAGCTTAGGGGGAGTTATCAATCAGCCCCAGCATTTT. This translates into CASSLGGVINQPQHF. Full variable domain (outside the CDR3, taken from reference TRBV7-8 and TRBJ1-5): GAGVSQSPRYKVAKRGQDVALRCDPISGHVSLFWYQQALGQGPEFLTYFQNEAQLDKSGLPSDRFFAERPEGSVSTLKIQRTQQEDSAVYLCASSLGGVINQPQHFGDGTRLSIL.

Regarding this clone: One end of the junction fails to match germline, which may point to a read error. The V gene is TRBV7-6, the J gene TRBJ2-2; D is undetermined. Germline CDR1 reads SGHVS; CDR2 reads FNYEAQ. This CDR3 is built from 13 residues. CDR3 in DNA: TGTGCCAGCAGTTTAGAGAACACCGGGGAGCTGTTTTTT. This codes for CASSLENTGELFF.

The chain joins TRBV7-2 to TRBJ2-5; 11 nucleotides match TRBD2. Germline CDR1 and CDR2: SGHTA and FQGNSA. Trimming took 5 bases from V and 0 from J; bases not matched to a gene: 11. The CDR3 spans 18 residues. As DNA, the CDR3 is TGTGCCAGCAGCATATTCCTAGCGGGAGGTTTGTACCAAGAGACCCAGTACTTC. It yields the protein CASSIFLAGGLYQETQYF.

Here the CDR3 reads CASSVTTGELFF. In nucleotides, the CDR3 is TGTGCCAGCAGCGTCACTACCGGGGAGCTGTTTTTT. The rearrangement joins TRBV9 to TRBJ2-2, with unresolved D. Germline-derived CDR1 and CDR2 are SGDLS and YYNGEE. The CDR3 covers 12 residues. V dropped 2 bases and J dropped 5 bases, with 4 bases sitting between them.

The chain uses TRBV5-8 and TRBJ1-1; D may be TRBD1 (5 bases). V shed 0 bases and J shed 3 bases, with 9 bases lying between them. The CDR3 is 14 amino acids. CDR1 and CDR2 (germline): SGHTS, YDEGEE. As DNA, the CDR3 is TGTGCCAGCAGCTTGGCGGGGGAGTACACTGAAGCTTTCTTT. This encodes CASSLAGEYTEAFF.

The chain combines TRBV5-5 with TRBJ2-3, with TRBD2 matching 7 bases. CDR1 SGHKS and CDR2 YYEKEE come from the germline V gene (reference sequence). With V trimmed by 5 bases and J by 1 base, 4 bases remained unmatched. CDR3 size: 14 residues. The CDR3 DNA follows: TGTGCCAGCAGAGCAGCGGGACGCACAGATACGCAGTATTTT. The encoded protein is CASRAAGRTDTQYF.